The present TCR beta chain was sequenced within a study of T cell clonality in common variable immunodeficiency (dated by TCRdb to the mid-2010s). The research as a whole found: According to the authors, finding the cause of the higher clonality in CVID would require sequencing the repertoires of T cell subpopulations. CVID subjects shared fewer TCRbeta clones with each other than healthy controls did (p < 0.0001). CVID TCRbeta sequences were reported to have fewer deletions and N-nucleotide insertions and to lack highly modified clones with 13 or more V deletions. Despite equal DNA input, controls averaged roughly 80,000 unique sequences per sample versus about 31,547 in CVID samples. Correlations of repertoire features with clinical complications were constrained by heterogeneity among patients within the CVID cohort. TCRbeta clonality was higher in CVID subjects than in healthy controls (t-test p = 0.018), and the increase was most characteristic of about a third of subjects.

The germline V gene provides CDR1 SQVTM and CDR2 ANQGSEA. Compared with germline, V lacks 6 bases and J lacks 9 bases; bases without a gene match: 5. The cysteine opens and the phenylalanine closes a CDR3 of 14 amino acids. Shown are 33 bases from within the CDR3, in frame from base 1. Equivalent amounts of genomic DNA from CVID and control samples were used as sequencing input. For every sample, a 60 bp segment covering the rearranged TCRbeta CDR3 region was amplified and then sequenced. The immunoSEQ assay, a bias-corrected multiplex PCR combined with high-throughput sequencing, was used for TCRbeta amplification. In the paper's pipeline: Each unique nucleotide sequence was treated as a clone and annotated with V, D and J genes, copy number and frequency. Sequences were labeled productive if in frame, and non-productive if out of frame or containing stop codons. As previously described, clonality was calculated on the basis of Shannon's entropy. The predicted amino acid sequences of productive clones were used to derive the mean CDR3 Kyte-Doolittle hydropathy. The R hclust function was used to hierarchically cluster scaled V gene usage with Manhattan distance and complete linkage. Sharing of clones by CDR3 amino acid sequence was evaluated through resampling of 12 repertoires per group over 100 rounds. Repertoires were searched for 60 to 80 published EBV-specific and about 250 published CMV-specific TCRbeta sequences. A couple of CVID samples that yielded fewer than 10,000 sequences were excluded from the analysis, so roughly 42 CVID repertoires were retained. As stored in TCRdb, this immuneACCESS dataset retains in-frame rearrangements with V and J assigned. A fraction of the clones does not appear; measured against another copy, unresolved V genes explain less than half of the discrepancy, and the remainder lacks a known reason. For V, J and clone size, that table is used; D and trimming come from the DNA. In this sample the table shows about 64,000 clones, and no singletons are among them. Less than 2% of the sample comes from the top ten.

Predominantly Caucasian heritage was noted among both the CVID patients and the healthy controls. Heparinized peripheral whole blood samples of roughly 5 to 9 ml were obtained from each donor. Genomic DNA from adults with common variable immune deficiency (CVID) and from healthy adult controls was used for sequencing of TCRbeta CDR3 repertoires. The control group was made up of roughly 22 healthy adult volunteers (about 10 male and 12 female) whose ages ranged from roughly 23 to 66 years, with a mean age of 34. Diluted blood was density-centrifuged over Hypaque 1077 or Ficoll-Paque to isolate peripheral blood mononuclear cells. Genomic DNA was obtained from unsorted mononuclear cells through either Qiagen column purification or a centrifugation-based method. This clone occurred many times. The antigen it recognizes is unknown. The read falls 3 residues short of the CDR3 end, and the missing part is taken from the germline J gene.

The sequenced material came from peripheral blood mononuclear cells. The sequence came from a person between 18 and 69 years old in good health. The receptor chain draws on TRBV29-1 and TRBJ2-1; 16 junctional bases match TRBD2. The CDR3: CSVRGLAGGSEQFF. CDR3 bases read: TGCAGCGTGCGGGGACTAGCGGGAGGGAGTGAG.